This TCR beta chain was found in a study of CD8+ T cells in alopecia areata. Following RNA extraction, reverse transcription yielded cDNA that acted as the sequencing template. The repertoire was sequenced with immunoSEQ multiplex PCR; TCRdb's copy has only in-frame clones and lacks some. There are fewer than 150,000 clones in the sample; around 82% occur only once, and about 25% lies in the top ten. CDR3 size: 13 residues. Germline V CDR1 and CDR2: SQVTM, ANQGSEA. V was pared by 5 bases and J by 5 bases, with 13 bases between. Indicated treatment: oral pan-JAK inhibitor, 5-10 mg twice daily. V and J are TRBV29-1 and TRBJ2-1; perhaps TRBD1 as D (6 bases). This clonotype was obtained from a human donor with alopecia areata. Specimen: CD8+ T cells sorted from blood, collected at week 4, from a patient treated with tofacitinib. As DNA, the CDR3 is TGCAGCGTTTTCCCAGGACAGCACAATGAGCAGTTCTTC. It translates to CSVFPGQHNEQFF.